Below, 14 T cell receptor beta chains from the same sample are listed, as sequenced in a study of blood T cell repertoires in COVID-19. Clones were sequenced by immunoSEQ multiplex PCR, and TCRdb holds only the in-frame ones, with some missing. The sample has some 180,000 clones, 88% seen once; the top ten hold roughly 6%. Input material: peripheral blood. These receptors were obtained from a man aged 35 to 55 with active or convalescent COVID-19.

CDR3 protein: CASAKHWSTEAFF. CDR3 nucleotides: TGTGCCAGCGCGAAACACTGGAGCACTGAAGCTTTCTTT. The chain couples TRBV14 to TRBJ1-1; D is unclear. From germline, CDR1 is SGHDN and CDR2 FVKESK. The CDR3 has 13 residues. Trimming cost V 8 bases and J 4 bases, with 14 bases left between them.

V and J are TRBV10-3 and TRBJ1-2, with TRBD1 identical over 8 bases. V dropped 6 bases and J dropped 4; count of bases not matched to a gene: 1. Germline CDR1 is ENHRY and CDR2 is SYGVKD. CDR3 size: 12 residues. CDR3 region: CAISTGGYGYTF. The CDR3 coding sequence is TGTGCCATCAGCACAGGGGGCTATGGCTACACCTTC.

V usage is TRBV14 and J usage is TRBJ1-6; 7 bases align to TRBD1. The CDR3 has 17 amino acids. Germline trimming cut 2 bases from V and 2 bases from J; bases unmatched to any gene: 6. Germline CDR1 SGHDN, CDR2 FVKESK. The CDR3 region is CASSQRDSKTYNSPLHF. In DNA form, the CDR3 reads TGTGCCAGCAGCCAAAGGGACAGCAAAACCTATAATTCACCCCTCCACTTT.

This chain joins TRBV29-1 and TRBJ2-7, with TRBD1 identical over 9 bases. V lost 5 bases to trimming and J lost 3 bases; unmatched junction nucleotides: 5. The germline gives CDR1 SQVTM, CDR2 ANQGSEA. This CDR3 is built from 13 residues. In DNA form, the CDR3 reads TGCAGCGTTCAGTCGGGACAGGGCTACGAGCAGTACTTC. This gives the protein CSVQSGQGYEQYF.

This clone was detected once. CDR3 in DNA: TGTGCCAGCAGCTTTATCTCAGGACCCCTCCACTTT. Protein: CASSFISGPLHF. The chain carries TRBV7-9 and TRBJ1-6, with D unresolved. The germline CDR1 and CDR2 sequences are SEHNR and FQNEAQ (reference sequence). The CDR3 spans 12 residues. V lost 3 bases and J 12 bases, leaving 9 bases between the germline ends.

The V gene is TRBV6-1, the J gene TRBJ1-2; 7 nucleotides match TRBD1. The CDR3 length is 14 residues. J lost 2 bases, V lost 3 bases, and 3 bases had no gene match. In germline, CDR1 is MNHNS, CDR2 SASEGT. In nucleotides, the CDR3 is TGTGCCAGCAGTGACGCAGGGGGGAACTATGGCTACACCTTC. Translation: CASSDAGGNYGYTF.

The J gene is TRBJ1-4, the V gene TRBV28; TRBD1 is a possible D gene (5 bases). The CDR3 has 14 residues. Germline loops: CDR1 MDHEN, CDR2 SYDVKM. Trimming took 4 bases from V and 8 from J, leaving 14 bases between them. The CDR3 DNA reads TGTGCCAGCAGTTGGCAGGGAAGGGTCGAAAAACTGTTTTTT. It encodes CASSWQGRVEKLFF.

This rearrangement joins TRBV7-9 to TRBJ2-2, with 10 bases fitting TRBD2. V lost 2 bases to trimming and J lost 6 bases; unmatched junction nucleotides: 9. This CDR3 region has 17 residues. Germline V CDR1 and CDR2: SEHNR, FQNEAQ (reference sequence). The chain's CDR3 is CASSLPSGSPSPGELFF. The CDR3 DNA follows: TGTGCCAGCAGCTTACCTAGCGGGAGCCCCTCCCCCGGGGAGCTGTTTTTT.

V usage is TRBV5-1 and J usage is TRBJ2-5, with D perhaps TRBD1 (7 bases). Trimming cost V 5 bases and J 2 bases, with 13 bases left between them. Germline CDR1 and CDR2: SGHRS and YFSETQ. This CDR3 is 14 amino acids long. CDR3 in DNA: TGCGCCAGCAGGGAGGGACAGCAGCAAGAGACCCAGTACTTC. This translates into CASREGQQQETQYF.

The rearrangement uses TRBV14 and TRBJ1-2; 7 positions match TRBD1. Germline CDR1 and CDR2: SGHDN and FVKESK. The V and J ends lost 2 bases and 3 bases, in that order; junction bases with no gene match: 9. The CDR3 length is 16 residues. The CDR3 DNA follows: TGTGCCAGCAGCCAAATCGGTGGGACAGACGACTATGGCTACACCTTC. It translates to CASSQIGGTDDYGYTF.

As DNA, the CDR3 is TGTGCCAGCAGCATACGGACAGGGGAAGGAAATTCACCCCTCCACTTT. Its protein is CASSIRTGEGNSPLHF. The chain joins TRBV5-6 to TRBJ1-6; TRBD1 matches 9 bases. The CDR3 totals 16 residues. Per germline, CDR1 SGHDT and CDR2 YYEEEE. Unmatched junction bases numbered 9, after V lost 4 bases and J lost 7 bases. Supplemented by reference TRBV5-6 and TRBJ1-6, the full variable domain reads DAGVTQSPTHLIKTRGQQVTLRCSPKSGHDTVSWYQQALGQGPQFIFQYYEEEERQRGNFPDRFSGHQFPNYSSELNVNALLLGDSALYLCASSIRTGEGNSPLHFGNGTRLTVT.

This chain joins TRBV6-6 and TRBJ2-5; 9 bases map to TRBD2. With 0 bases clipped from V and 5 bases from J, the junction kept 4 bases outside the gene matches. The CDR3 extends over 15 amino acids. The V gene's germline CDR1 is MNHNY and CDR2 SVGAGI (reference sequence). The CDR3: CASSYSREGLETQYF. Here the CDR3 DNA reads TGTGCCAGCAGTTACTCGCGGGAGGGCCTCGAGACCCAGTACTTC.

V is TRBV11-3 and J is TRBJ2-3; D possibly corresponds to TRBD2 (5 bases). The length of the CDR3 is 15 residues. V was pared by 1 base and J by 4 bases, with 12 bases between. In germline, CDR1 is SGHNT, CDR2 YENEEA. As DNA, the CDR3 is TGTGCCAGCAGCTTAGGAGAGGAGAGGGCAGATACGCAGTATTTT. Translated, it gives CASSLGEERADTQYF.

The V and J genes are TRBV5-6 and TRBJ2-7; TRBD1 matches 8 bases. This CDR3 is built from 14 residues. Germline lookup yields CDR1 SGHDT and CDR2 YYEEEE. The V segment lost 2 bases and the J segment 4 bases; nucleotides outside the gene matches: 5. The CDR3 sequence is CASSFGTGLYEQYF. CDR3 sequence (DNA): TGTGCCAGCAGCTTTGGGACAGGTCTTTACGAGCAGTACTTC.